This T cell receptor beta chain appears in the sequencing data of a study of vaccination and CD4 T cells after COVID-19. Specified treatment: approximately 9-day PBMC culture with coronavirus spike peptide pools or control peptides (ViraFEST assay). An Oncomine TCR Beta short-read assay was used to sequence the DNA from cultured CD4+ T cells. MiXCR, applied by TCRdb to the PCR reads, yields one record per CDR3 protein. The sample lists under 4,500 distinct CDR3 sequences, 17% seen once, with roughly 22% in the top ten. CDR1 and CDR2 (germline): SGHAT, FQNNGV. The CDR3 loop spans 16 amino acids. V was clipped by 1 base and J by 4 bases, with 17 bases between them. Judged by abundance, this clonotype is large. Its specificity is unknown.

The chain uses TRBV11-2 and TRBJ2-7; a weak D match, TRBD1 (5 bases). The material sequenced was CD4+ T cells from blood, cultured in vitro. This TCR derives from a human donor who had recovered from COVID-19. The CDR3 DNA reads TGTGCCAGCAGCTTAGGGTTGGGCGCAGGGATTTACGAGCAGTACTTC. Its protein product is CASSLGLGAGIYEQYF.